Following are 21 T cell receptor beta chains from one sample sequenced in a study of blood T cells in healthy people across ages. Next came a second PCR, run for about 6 to 12 cycles, which used a sample-barcoded 5' primer along with a J-beta primer mix. Using its own MiXCR run on the 5' RACE reads, TCRdb lists one record per CDR3 protein. The repertoire holds 1.5 million to 2 million distinct CDR3 sequences, with roughly 27% as singletons. Sample: blood. The receptors stem from a woman under 40 in good health.

This clonotype came up a few times. This chain links TRBV4-1 with TRBJ2-1; the match to TRBD2 covers 7 bases. CDR3 length equals 16 residues. The V segment lost 1 base and the J segment 0 bases; nucleotides outside the gene matches: 3. Germline values: CDR1 MGHRA, CDR2 YSYEKL. CDR3 in DNA: TGCGCCAGCAGCCAAGGCGGGGGTTCCTCCTACAATGAGCAGTTCTTC. Amino acid sequence: CASSQGGGSSYNEQFF.

The chain employs TRBV7-2 and TRBJ2-5, with D perhaps TRBD2 (6 bases). Trimming removed 7 bases at V and 1 base at J, with 13 bases between. Germline values: CDR1 SGHTA, CDR2 FQGNSA. This CDR3 comprises 14 residues. The CDR3 sequence is CASTYSGFQETQYF. The CDR3, as DNA: TGTGCCAGCACCTATAGCGGATTCCAAGAGACCCAGTACTTC.

The J gene is TRBJ2-1, the V gene TRBV5-5; TRBD2 matches 8 bases. Germline V gene data show CDR1 as SGHKS and CDR2 as YYEKEE (reference sequence). This CDR3 has 15 amino acids. Trimming cost V 4 bases and J 6 bases; bases outside gene matches: 9. The CDR3 bases are TGTGCCAGCAGCCCGGGAGCGGGAGAAGGCAATGAGCAGTTCTTC. It encodes CASSPGAGEGNEQFF.

Ten or more counts support this clonotype. The chain couples TRBV10-3 to TRBJ2-7; D not certain. The germline V gene has CDR1 ENHRY and CDR2 SYGVKD. The CDR3 runs 12 residues. Trimming removed 2 bases from V and 9 bases from J, with 11 bases in between. The CDR3 protein is CAISEAVVGQYF. The CDR3 DNA is TGTGCCATCAGTGAGGCGGTTGTTGGGCAGTACTTC.

This sequence joins TRBV10-3 and TRBJ2-2; perhaps TRBD1 as D (6 bases). Looked up from germline, CDR1 is ENHRY and CDR2 is SYGVKD. The germline V and J ends were trimmed by 4 bases and 7 bases, with 19 bases remaining between them. The CDR3 has 16 amino acids. The CDR3 protein is CAISGSTGLSDGELFF. The CDR3 coding sequence is TGTGCCATCAGTGGCTCAACAGGGCTATCGGACGGGGAGCTGTTTTTT.

There are a few counts of this clonotype. DNA for the CDR3: TGTGCCAGCAGTTACTCGGGTATCGGAAGGGTCCGCGAGCAGTACTTC. Protein sequence: CASSYSGIGRVREQYF. The V gene is TRBV6-5, the J gene TRBJ2-7; the D is unclear. The CDR3 has 16 amino acids. Germline CDR1 MNHEY, CDR2 SVGAGI. Trimming pared 0 bases from V and 6 bases from J, leaving 18 bases between.

About this clonotype itself: At one end, the junction sequence differs from germline, possibly due to a read error. The chain is built from TRBV3-1 and TRBJ2-1; the D gene is possibly TRBD1 (5 bases). Germline CDR1 LGHDT, CDR2 YNNKEL (reference sequence). This CDR3 spans 16 amino acids. The CDR3 DNA is TGTGCCAGCAGCCAAGGGCAGGGTTATTCCTACAATGAGCAGGTCTTC. It specifies CASSQGQGYSYNEQVF.

The chain is built from TRBV12-5 and TRBJ1-6; D might be TRBD1 (5 bases). Deletions cut 7 bases from V and 4 bases from J, with 14 bases between. CDR3 size: 15 residues. Germline lookup yields CDR1 LGHNT and CDR2 FRNRAP. In nucleotides, the CDR3 is TGTGCTAGTGCCGCACCGACAGTTTATAATTCACCCCTCCACTTT. It encodes CASAAPTVYNSPLHF.

Only a few counts were recorded for this clonotype. Given a far larger clone just one base away, this is likely a sequencing read error. The CDR3 DNA reads TGTGCCATCAGCTCCGGATACGAGCAGTACTTC. As protein: CAISSGYEQYF. This rearrangement joins TRBV10-3 to TRBJ2-7; unclear D gene. The CDR3 covers 11 residues. With 6 bases removed from V and 4 bases from J, the gap between germline ends came to 7 bases. The germline V gene has CDR1 ENHRY and CDR2 SYGVKD.

The CDR3 spells CASSRDTAGVKPLHF. In DNA, the CDR3 is TGTGCCAGCAGCAGGGACACCGCGGGCGTAAAGCCCCTCCACTTT. The chain links TRBV12-3 or TRBV12-4 to TRBJ1-6, with a weak D call TRBD1 (6 bases). This CDR3 spans 15 amino acids. V lost 6 bases, J lost 13 bases, and 22 bases lay in between.

This chain joins TRBV9 and TRBJ1-2, with TRBD1 identical over 8 bases. J was trimmed by 8 bases and V by 4 bases; bases with no gene match: 10. The CDR3 sequence is 14 residues long. Germline V lookup: CDR1 SGDLS, CDR2 YYNGEE. The CDR3 DNA sequence: TGTGCCAGCAGCCCTGAGGACAGGGCAGGCGGCTACACCTTC. This translates into CASSPEDRAGGYTF.

The V and J genes are TRBV11-2 and TRBJ2-3; the D call may be TRBD1 or TRBD2 (5 bases each). The germline gives CDR1 SGHAT, CDR2 FQNNGV. Trimming took 5 bases from V and 2 from J, leaving 14 bases between them. This CDR3 is 15 amino acids long. DNA for the CDR3: TGTGCCAGCAGCCCCCTTGGGGGTGACACAGATACGCAGTATTTT. Its protein product is CASSPLGGDTDTQYF.

On this clonotype: This sequence may be a read error, since a much larger clone differs from it by one base. The conserved phenylalanine or tryptophan is not found at the CDR3 terminus, so this likely reflects a read error. The chain has TRBV28 and TRBJ2-4; D may match TRBD1 or TRBD2 (5 bases each). This CDR3 has 15 amino acids. V gave up 8 bases and J gave up 13 bases, with 27 bases separating them. The V gene's germline CDR1 is MDHEN and CDR2 SYDVKM. The CDR3 region has the DNA TGTGCCAGCCAGGCCCTTCCGGGACGTTTCCAAGAGCAGTACCTC. As protein: CASQALPGRFQEQYL.

A few counts support this clonotype. The chain employs TRBV7-2 and TRBJ2-1, with 9 bases identical to TRBD2. The J call may be incorrect, as the DNA end agrees better with TRBJ2-7. This CDR3 is built from 15 residues. CDR1 and CDR2 (germline): SGHTA, FQGNSA. In DNA, the CDR3 is TGTGCCAGCAGTCCCCTGGCGGGAGGGCTGGAAGAGCAGTACTTC. Translated: CASSPLAGGLEEQYF.

This clonotype was recorded many times. The J gene is TRBJ2-5, the V gene TRBV20-1; D is possibly TRBD2 (5 bases). V was cut by 5 bases and J by 5 bases, with 12 bases left in between. The CDR3 runs to 12 residues. Per the germline V gene, CDR1 is DFQATT and CDR2 is SNEGSKA (reference sequence). This CDR3 is CSASRGFETQYF. CDR3 coding DNA: TGCAGTGCTTCCCGAGGGTTTGAGACCCAGTACTTC.

This clonotype was detected many times. The V gene is TRBV6-1, the J gene TRBJ2-7, with D perhaps assigned TRBD1 or TRBD2 (5 bases each). V was pared by 4 bases and J by 4 bases, with 14 bases between. Germline values: CDR1 MNHNS, CDR2 SASEGT. This CDR3 has 14 amino acids. The DNA for the CDR3 is TGTGCCAGCAGTGGAAGGGACGGAGATTACGAGCAGTACTTC. This gives the protein CASSGRDGDYEQYF.

Of note for this clonotype: The conserved phenylalanine or tryptophan normally closing the CDR3 is absent here, so this likely arose from a read error. The DNA is omitted, as the CDR3 cannot be located on it reliably, and the CDR3 follows TCRdb's listing. This chain links TRBV5-1 with TRBJ2-7. The germline gives CDR1 SGHRS, CDR2 YFSETQ. The CDR3 region is 13 residues in length, termini included. This CDR3 reads CASSLDGDEIKYN.

Points on this clonotype: One end of the junction fails to match germline, which may point to a read error. The J gene is TRBJ1-2, the V gene TRBV28; D not resolved. CDR1 MDHEN and CDR2 SYDVKM come from the germline V gene. CDR3 length: 11 residues. The CDR3 sequence: CVSHSNYGYTF. The DNA for the CDR3 is TGTGTCAGCCATTCTAACTATGGCTACACCTTC.

This clonotype was seen at least ten times. The chain is built from TRBV29-1 and TRBJ2-4; D perhaps matches TRBD1 (6 bases). Per the germline V gene, CDR1 is SQVTM and CDR2 is ANQGSEA. This CDR3 contains 12 residues. Trimming left V 6 bases short and J 7 bases short, with 13 bases between. The CDR3 here is CSVRDNRNIQYF. In DNA, the CDR3 is TGCAGCGTCCGGGACAATAGGAACATTCAGTACTTC.

This chain joins TRBV6-5 and TRBJ2-7; D possibly matches TRBD1 or TRBD2 (6 bases each). Germline assignment: CDR1 MNHEY and CDR2 SVGAGI. The CDR3 has 14 amino acids. With 0 bases removed from V and 7 bases from J, the gap between germline ends came to 13 bases. The chain's CDR3 is CASSYSMDSGEQYF. For the CDR3, the DNA is TGTGCCAGCAGTTACTCAATGGACAGCGGGGAGCAGTACTTC.

The V gene is TRBV9, the J gene TRBJ2-7; 10 positions match TRBD2. The end of the DNA aligns better with TRBJ2-1, so the J call may be wrong. CDR1 SGDLS and CDR2 YYNGEE come from the germline V gene. This CDR3 comprises 16 residues. The CDR3 spells CASSDAQREGAYEQFF. CDR3 nucleotides: TGTGCCAGCAGTGACGCTCAGCGGGAGGGGGCCTACGAGCAGTTCTTC.